This T cell receptor beta chain derives from a study of blood T cell repertoires in COVID-19. About the study: Italy, Spain and the United States were the sources of the convalescent and acute COVID-19 samples.

The CDR3 consists of 16 residues. Trimming left V 4 bases short and J 0 bases short, with 15 bases between. Germline V gene data show CDR1 as MRHNA and CDR2 as SNTAGT. Study processing details: Cell counts per sample came from amplifying reference gene primers. Using immunoSEQ multiplex PCR, the repertoire was profiled, and TCRdb retains in-frame clones only, with some absent. The DNA was the basis for D and trimming; V, J and clone size are from that table. Among tens of thousands of clones listed, 74% were seen once. Sequencing was done on a sample of peripheral blood. This sequence joins TRBV6-4 and TRBJ1-2; D possibly corresponds to TRBD1 (6 bases). The sequence derives from a man in his 70s with COVID-19, enrolled during active disease. DNA for the CDR3: TGTGCCAGCAGTGTTAGGACAGCGGTACCTAACTATGGCTACACCTTC. Its translation: CASSVRTAVPNYGYTF.